The rows below give T cell receptor beta chains drawn from one sample of a study of blood T cell repertoires in COVID-19. The repertoire was sequenced with immunoSEQ multiplex PCR; TCRdb's copy has only in-frame clones and lacks some. The sample records about 150,000 clones, about four fifths being singletons. Sequences were obtained from peripheral blood. Receptors originate from a woman of 80 years or more with acute or convalescent COVID-19. Both conserved end residues are trimmed from each CDR3.

TRBJ1-1,TRBV7-9,ASSFRSNTEAF
TRBJ1-2,TRBV19,ASSGQGGLGYT
TRBJ2-2,TRBV7-6,ASSSLQGAGELF
TRBJ1-2,TRBV6-5,ASSQERGDYGYT
TRBJ2-5,TRBV7-2,ASSTGGETQY
TRBJ2-2,TRBV28,ASSPPSYAGELF
TRBJ2-2,TRBV18,ASSPLELFSSGELF
TRBJ2-7,TRBV4-3,ASSQDGNSGTYEQY
TRBJ1-3,TRBV3-1/TRBV3-2,ASSQFYNSGNTIY
TRBJ2-1,TRBV5-4,ASTLAGVNNEQF
TRBJ1-2,TRBV27,ASSLSFGVGYT
TRBJ2-3,TRBV5-1,ASSFRVADTQY
TRBJ2-1,TRBV30,AGNSGRGAPNNEQF
TRBJ2-3,TRBV10-3,AIGGTSGGPNTDTQY
TRBJ2-7,TRBV30,AWMREGRYEQY
TRBJ2-3,TRBV7-2,ASSIPGLAGEGWTDTQY
TRBJ2-1,TRBV19,ASSSNLAEPTYNEQF
TRBJ2-5,TRBV5-4,ASSLDGGAETQY
TRBJ1-2,TRBV19,ASSGPAGYGYT
TRBJ2-4,TRBV4-2,ASSPERSQAWGKNIQY
TRBJ2-1,TRBV12-5,ASGLFGLAGRGYNEQF
TRBJ2-5,TRBV25-1,ASTTSGGVETQY
TRBJ2-7,TRBV5-1,ASSPGLAGGPAYEQY
TRBJ2-7,TRBV6-5,ASSYPDRGYEQY
TRBJ2-2,TRBV6-2/TRBV6-3,ASSYTTSGEPTGELF
TRBJ2-1,TRBV7-9,ASSPGTGGSNEQF